This TCR beta chain was observed in a study of technical replicates of blood from four donors. Clones were sequenced by immunoSEQ multiplex PCR, and TCRdb holds only the in-frame ones, with some missing. The top ten clones hold 4.2% of a sample with 50,000 to 75,000 clones, just over 90% of them seen once. The CDR3 loop spans 16 amino acids. Germline assignment: CDR1 SGHDN and CDR2 FVKESK. Trimming cost V 4 bases and J 8 bases; bases outside gene matches: 16. The V call is TRBV14, the J call TRBJ1-2, with 7 bases that match TRBD1. This receptor was obtained from a human donor in good health. Some clones in this sample may be carry-over from other donors' samples. The sequenced sample consisted of PBMCs. This CDR3 is CASSPRTGALRGGYTF. The CDR3 region has the DNA TGTGCCAGCAGCCCCCGAACAGGGGCTCTTCGAGGGGGCTACACCTTC. The variable domain in full, completed from reference TRBV14 and TRBJ1-2, reads EAGVTQFPSHSVIEKGQTVTLRCDPISGHDNLYWYRRVMGKEIKFLLHFVKESKQDESGMPNNRFLAERTGGTYSTLKVQPAELEDSGVYFCASSPRTGALRGGYTFGSGTRLTVV.